The next 8 T cell receptor beta chains were all read from a single sample in a study of T-cell memory formation after mild COVID-19. TCRdb re-called the 5' RACE reads through MiXCR, storing one row per CDR3 protein. The sample shows about 390,000 distinct CDR3 sequences, more than 15% of them seen only once. The sample was PBMCs or a T cell subset sorted from them (not recorded which). Receptors originate from a man between 18 and 29 years old who had mild COVID-19 (a few samples of this study predate the infection). Cell type and time point are not known.

This CDR3 reads CSLSANTQYF. The CDR3 region has the DNA TGCAGCCTAAGTGCCAATACGCAGTATTTT. J is TRBJ2-3 and V is TRBV20-1, with D hard to call. CDR3 length equals 10 residues. Germline V lookup: CDR1 DFQATT, CDR2 SNEGSKA (reference sequence).

The rearrangement uses TRBV4-3 and TRBJ1-2; no firm D call. The germline V gene has CDR1 LGHNA and CDR2 YSLEER. The CDR3 loop spans 14 amino acids. V lost 2 bases to trimming and J lost 10 bases, with 17 bases between them. The CDR3 reads CASSQRYALESYTF. The CDR3 coding sequence is TGCGCCAGCAGCCAAAGGTATGCTTTGGAGTCCTACACCTTC.

The table lists this clonotype with a few counts. The chain employs TRBV3-1 and TRBJ1-5; D gene uncertain. The CDR3 has 14 amino acids. Trimming shortened V by 5 bases and J by 2 bases, and 10 bases separated the two germline ends. The V gene's germline CDR1 is LGHDT and CDR2 YNNKEL (reference sequence). CDR3: CASSGGRGNQPQHF. CDR3 nucleotides: TGTGCCAGCAGCGGAGGAAGGGGCAATCAGCCCCAGCATTTT.

The chain couples TRBV27 to TRBJ2-7; 7 bases agree with TRBD2. The CDR3 has 12 amino acids. V lost 9 bases and J lost 3; bases outside the gene matches: 5. The germline CDR1 and CDR2 sequences are MNHEY and SMNVEV (reference sequence). This chain's CDR3 is CASRDYRYEQYF. CDR3 coding DNA: TGTGCCAGTAGGGACTACCGCTACGAGCAGTACTTC.

This chain uses TRBV20-1 with TRBJ2-3, with D possibly being TRBD1 (6 bases). The CDR3 sequence is 13 residues long. The V gene lost 5 bases and the J gene lost 3 bases, with 12 bases spanning the gap. Germline CDR1 is DFQATT and CDR2 is SNEGSKA (reference sequence). In DNA form, the CDR3 reads TGCAGTGCTGGGACACCTGGGACAGATACGCAGTATTTT. As protein: CSAGTPGTDTQYF.

V and J are TRBV30 and TRBJ1-2; D not resolved. The CDR3 runs 14 residues. Between the trimmed V and J ends, which lost 5 bases and 2 bases, there was a span of 15 bases. CDR1 is GTSNPN and CDR2 is SVGIG in the germline V gene (reference sequence). The CDR3 DNA sequence: TGTGCCTGGTTAGGGTTGGGTGTAAACTATGGCTACACCTTC. This encodes CAWLGLGVNYGYTF.

This clonotype has just a few counts. The chain joins TRBV29-1 to TRBJ1-2; the D gene is possibly TRBD1 (5 bases). This CDR3 is 13 amino acids long. Germline assignment: CDR1 SQVTM and CDR2 ANQGSEA. V lost 6 bases and J lost 8, with 19 bases in between. The CDR3 nucleotides read TGCAGCGTGGCGGGCACCAGGGTCCCCGGCTACACCTTC. Protein: CSVAGTRVPGYTF.

This clonotype has a handful of counts. This rearrangement joins TRBV6-7 to TRBJ2-3, with a tentative D call TRBD2 (7 bases). TRBV6-7 is sorted into the ORF group, with uncertain function. The CDR3 extends over 19 amino acids. Deletions cut 10 bases from V and 1 base from J, with 30 bases between. The CDR3 region is CATYAGAIVEFSGTDTQYF. The CDR3 nucleotides are TGTGCCACCTATGCGGGGGCGATCGTTGAATTTAGTGGCACAGATACGCAGTATTTT.